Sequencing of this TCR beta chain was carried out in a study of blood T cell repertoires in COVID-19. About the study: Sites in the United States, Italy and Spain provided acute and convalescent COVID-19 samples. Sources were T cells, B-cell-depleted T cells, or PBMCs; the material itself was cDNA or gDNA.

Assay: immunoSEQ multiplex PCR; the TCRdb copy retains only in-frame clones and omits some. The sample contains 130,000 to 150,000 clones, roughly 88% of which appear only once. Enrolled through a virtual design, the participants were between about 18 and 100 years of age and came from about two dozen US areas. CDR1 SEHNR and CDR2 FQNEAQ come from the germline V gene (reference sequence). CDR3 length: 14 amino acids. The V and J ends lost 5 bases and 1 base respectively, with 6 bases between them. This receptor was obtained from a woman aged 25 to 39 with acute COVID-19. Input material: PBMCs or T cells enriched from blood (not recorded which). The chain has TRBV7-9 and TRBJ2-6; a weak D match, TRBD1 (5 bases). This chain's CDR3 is CASSPGSGANVLTF. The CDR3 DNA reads TGTGCCAGCAGCCCAGGGTCTGGGGCCAACGTCCTGACTTTC.